The entry below describes one TCR beta chain. The data were obtained in a study of blood T cell repertoires in COVID-19. The method was immunoSEQ multiplex PCR; TCRdb's version includes in-frame clones alone and lacks a portion of them. The sample lists about 60,000 clones; around 85% were seen once. Trimming took 1 base from V and 1 from J, leaving 9 bases between them. CDR1 and CDR2 (germline): SGHRS, YFSETQ. This CDR3 is 14 amino acids long. The receptor was derived from a man aged 65-85 years with active COVID-19. Material: peripheral blood. The chain is built from TRBV5-1 and TRBJ2-7; D not resolved. The CDR3 region has the DNA TGCGCCAGCAGCTTGCGGTTTTCGTCCTACGAGCAGTACTTC. The encoded protein is CASSLRFSSYEQYF.